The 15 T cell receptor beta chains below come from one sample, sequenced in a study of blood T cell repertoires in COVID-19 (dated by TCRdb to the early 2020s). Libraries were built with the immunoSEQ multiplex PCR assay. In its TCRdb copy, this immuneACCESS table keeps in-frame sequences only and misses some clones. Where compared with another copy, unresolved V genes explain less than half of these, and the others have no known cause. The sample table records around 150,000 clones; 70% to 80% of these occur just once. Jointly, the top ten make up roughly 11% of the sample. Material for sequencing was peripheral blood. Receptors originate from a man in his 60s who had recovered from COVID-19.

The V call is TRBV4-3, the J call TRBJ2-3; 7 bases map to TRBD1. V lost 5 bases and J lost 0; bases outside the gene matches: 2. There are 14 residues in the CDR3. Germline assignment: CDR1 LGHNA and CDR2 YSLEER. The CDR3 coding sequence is TGCGCCAGCAGCGGACAGGTTAGCACAGATACGCAGTATTTT. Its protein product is CASSGQVSTDTQYF.

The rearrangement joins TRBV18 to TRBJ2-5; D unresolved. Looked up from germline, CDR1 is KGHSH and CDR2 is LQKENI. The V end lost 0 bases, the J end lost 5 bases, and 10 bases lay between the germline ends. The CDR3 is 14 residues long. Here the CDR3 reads CASSPPSTRETQYF. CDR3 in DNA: TGTGCCAGCTCACCACCGAGCACGCGGGAGACCCAGTACTTC.

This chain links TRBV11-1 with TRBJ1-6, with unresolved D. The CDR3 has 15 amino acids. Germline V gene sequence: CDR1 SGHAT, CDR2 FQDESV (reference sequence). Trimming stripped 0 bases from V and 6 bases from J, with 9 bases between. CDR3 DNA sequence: TGTGCCAGCAGCTTAGCGTGGGAGGCTAATTCACCCCTCCACTTT. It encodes CASSLAWEANSPLHF.

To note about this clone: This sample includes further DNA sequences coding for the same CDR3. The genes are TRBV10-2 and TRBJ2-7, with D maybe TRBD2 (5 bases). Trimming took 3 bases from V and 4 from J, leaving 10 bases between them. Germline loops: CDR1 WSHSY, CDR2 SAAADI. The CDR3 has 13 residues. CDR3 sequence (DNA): TGCGCCAGCAGTGATCCCGGGGATTACGAGCAGTACTTC. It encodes CASSDPGDYEQYF.

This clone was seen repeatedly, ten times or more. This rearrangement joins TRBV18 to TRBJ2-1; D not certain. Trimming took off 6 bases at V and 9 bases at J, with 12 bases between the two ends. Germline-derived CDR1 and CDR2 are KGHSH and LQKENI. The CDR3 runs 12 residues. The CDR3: CASSNLVGEQFF. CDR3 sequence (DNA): TGTGCCAGCTCCAATCTAGTAGGTGAGCAGTTCTTC.

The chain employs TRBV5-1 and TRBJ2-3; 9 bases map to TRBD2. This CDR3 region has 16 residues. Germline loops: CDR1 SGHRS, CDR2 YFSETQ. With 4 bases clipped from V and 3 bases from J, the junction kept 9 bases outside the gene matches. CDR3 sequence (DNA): TGCGCCAGCAGCCCGGTAGCGGGAGCAGGAACAGATACGCAGTATTTT. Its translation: CASSPVAGAGTDTQYF.

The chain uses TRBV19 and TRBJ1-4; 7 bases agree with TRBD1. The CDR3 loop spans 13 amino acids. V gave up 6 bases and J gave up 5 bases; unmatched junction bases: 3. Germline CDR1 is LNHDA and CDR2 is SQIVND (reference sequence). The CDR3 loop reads CASREQGNEKLFF. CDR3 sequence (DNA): TGTGCCAGTAGGGAACAGGGGAATGAAAAACTGTTTTTT.

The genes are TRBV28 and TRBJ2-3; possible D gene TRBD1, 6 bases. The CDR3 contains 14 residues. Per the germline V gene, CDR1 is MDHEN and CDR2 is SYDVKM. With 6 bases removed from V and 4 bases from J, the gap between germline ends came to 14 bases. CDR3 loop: CASSSPEGADTQYF. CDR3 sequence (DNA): TGTGCCAGCAGCTCCCCCGAGGGGGCAGATACGCAGTATTTT.

CDR3 bases: TGTGCCAGCAGTTATTATGAAGCTTTCTTT. This translates into CASSYYEAFF. The chain recombines TRBV6-6 with TRBJ1-1, with D uncertain. V gave up 3 bases and J gave up 7 bases, with 3 bases separating them. Germline lookup yields CDR1 MNHNY and CDR2 SVGAGI (reference sequence). The CDR3 runs to 10 residues.

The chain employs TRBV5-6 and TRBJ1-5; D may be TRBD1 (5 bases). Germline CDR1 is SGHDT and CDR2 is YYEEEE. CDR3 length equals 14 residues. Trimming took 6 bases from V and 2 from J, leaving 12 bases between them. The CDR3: CASTSFRGNQPQHF. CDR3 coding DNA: TGTGCCAGCACCTCATTCAGGGGCAATCAGCCCCAGCATTTT.

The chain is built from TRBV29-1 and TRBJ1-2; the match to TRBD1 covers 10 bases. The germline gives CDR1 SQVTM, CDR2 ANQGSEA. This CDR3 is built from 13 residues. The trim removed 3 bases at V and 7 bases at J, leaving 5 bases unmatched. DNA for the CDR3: TGCAGCGTTGACCGGGACAGGGGCTCTGGCTACACCTTC. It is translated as CSVDRDRGSGYTF.

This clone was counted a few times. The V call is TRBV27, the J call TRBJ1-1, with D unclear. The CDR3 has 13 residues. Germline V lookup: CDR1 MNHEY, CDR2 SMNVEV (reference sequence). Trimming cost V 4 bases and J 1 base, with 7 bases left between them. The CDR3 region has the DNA TGTGCCAGCAGTTATACAGCGAACACTGAAGCTTTCTTT. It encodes CASSYTANTEAFF.

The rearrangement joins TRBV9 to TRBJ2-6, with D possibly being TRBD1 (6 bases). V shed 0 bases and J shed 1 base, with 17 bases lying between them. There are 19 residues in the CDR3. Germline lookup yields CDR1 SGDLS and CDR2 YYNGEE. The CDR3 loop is CASSVARGYSISGANVLTF. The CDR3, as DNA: TGTGCCAGCAGCGTAGCCAGGGGCTACTCGATTTCTGGGGCCAACGTCCTGACTTTC. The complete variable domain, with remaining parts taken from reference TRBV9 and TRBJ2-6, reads DSGVTQTPKHLITATGQRVTLRCSPRSGDLSVYWYQQSLDQGLQFLIQYYNGEERAKGNILERFSAQQFPDLHSELNLSSLELGDSALYFCASSVARGYSISGANVLTFGAGSRLTVL.

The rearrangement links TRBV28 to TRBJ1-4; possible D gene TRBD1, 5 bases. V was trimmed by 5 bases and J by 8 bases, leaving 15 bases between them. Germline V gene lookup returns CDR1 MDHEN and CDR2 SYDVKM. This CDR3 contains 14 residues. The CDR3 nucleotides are TGTGCCAGCAGTCCCGCAGGGTCGGGCGAAAAACTGTTTTTT. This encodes CASSPAGSGEKLFF.

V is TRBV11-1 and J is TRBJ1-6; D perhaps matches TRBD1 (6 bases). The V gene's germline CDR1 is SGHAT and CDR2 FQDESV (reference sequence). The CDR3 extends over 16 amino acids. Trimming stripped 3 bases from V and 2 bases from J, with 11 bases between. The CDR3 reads CASSFTRGTYNSPLHF. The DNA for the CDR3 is TGTGCCAGCAGCTTTACCAGGGGAACCTATAATTCACCCCTCCACTTT.